These T cell receptor beta chains were read from a single sample in a study of T cells expressing NK-cell markers. TCRdb reanalyzed the 5' RACE reads and collapses them to one entry per CDR3 protein, without DNA. This sample lists hundreds of thousands of distinct CDR3 sequences; its ten largest clones have approximately 6.8%. Material: blood T cells: a sorted CD56 or NKG2C T cell subset, CD4+ or CD8+ T cells, or bulk PBMC T cells (not recorded which). The receptors originated from a woman aged 18-70 years in good health. Both conserved end residues are part of each CDR3.

CASSQDPGTSGKLFF | TRBJ1-4 | TRBV3-1 | 15
CASSSGPMTGPTNTQYF | TRBJ2-3 | TRBV5-1 | 17
CASSFTSGIQETQYF | TRBJ2-5 | TRBV5-4 | 15
CATSDLGLAEDNSSYNEQFF | TRBJ2-1 | TRBV24-1 | 20
CASSASGLGEETQYF | TRBJ2-5 | TRBV9 | 15
CASSLGPGASNQPQHF | TRBJ1-5 | TRBV7-6 | 16
CASSFGQTLYNEQFF | TRBJ2-1 | TRBV7-9 | 15
CASSPAGGLIQPQHF | TRBJ1-5 | TRBV7-2 | 15
CASSSLGQHTEAFF | TRBJ1-1 | TRBV19 | 14
CASSLAPVTGAAFF | TRBJ1-1 | TRBV3-1 | 14
CSARDWGNSGNQPQHF | TRBJ1-5 | TRBV20-1 | 16
CASSLAASSNPRAYNEQFF | TRBJ2-1 | TRBV7-6 | 19
CASSRTEYSNQPQHF | TRBJ1-5 | TRBV5-6 | 15
CASSLGSRDRGQSDTQYF | TRBJ2-3 | TRBV12-3/TRBV12-4 | 18
CASSVQGTNMNTEAFF | TRBJ1-1 | TRBV2 | 16
CASSQTGSYGYTF | TRBJ1-2 | TRBV6-2/TRBV6-3 | 13
CASSLGETVSYEQYF | TRBJ2-7 | TRBV11-2 | 15
CASSEIGSDSPLHF | TRBJ1-6 | TRBV6-1 | 14
CASSTGTSGNEQFF | TRBJ2-1 | TRBV9 | 14
CAIGTSGERSSYNEQFF | TRBJ2-1 | TRBV10-3 | 17
CASSSPTIIEQFF | TRBJ2-1 | TRBV5-1 | 13
CASSSPNYAGQTDTQYF | TRBJ2-3 | TRBV7-9 | 17
CASSPSRSSYNEQFF | TRBJ2-1 | TRBV11-1 | 15
CASSTGGRNTGELFF | TRBJ2-2 | TRBV3-1 | 15
CASSLLLAPYEQYF | TRBJ2-7 | TRBV28 | 14
CASSLERTVLKNIQYF | TRBJ2-4 | TRBV7-2 | 16
CSVEHPSGSSYNEQFF | TRBJ2-1 | TRBV29-1 | 16
CASALMISTEAFF | TRBJ1-1 | TRBV5-5 | 13
CSAVPGTNYGYTF | TRBJ1-2 | TRBV20-1 | 13
CASSFSHTMNTEAFF | TRBJ1-1 | TRBV12-3/TRBV12-4 | 15
CASSQDRQTGYGYTF | TRBJ1-2 | TRBV4-1 | 15
CASRPLTGSTEAFF | TRBJ1-1 | TRBV7-9 | 14
CSAPRDVYSNQPQHF | TRBJ1-5 | TRBV20-1 | 15
CASSAGAGVAETQYF | TRBJ2-5 | TRBV4-2 | 15
CASSLAGGQAFF | TRBJ1-1 | TRBV12-3/TRBV12-4 | 12
CASSLGRDRLQNEQFF | TRBJ2-1 | TRBV11-2 | 16
CASSLPSGRYNEQFF | TRBJ2-1 | TRBV12-3/TRBV12-4 | 15
CASSYPGLTEAFF | TRBJ1-1 | TRBV7-9 | 13
CASSTPGHRPFF | TRBJ2-1 | TRBV6-5 | 12
CSAGGQRGANEQFF | TRBJ2-1 | TRBV20-1 | 14
CSVAARELNEQYF | TRBJ2-7 | TRBV29-1 | 13
CASETGSNYGYTF | TRBJ1-2 | TRBV7-9 | 13